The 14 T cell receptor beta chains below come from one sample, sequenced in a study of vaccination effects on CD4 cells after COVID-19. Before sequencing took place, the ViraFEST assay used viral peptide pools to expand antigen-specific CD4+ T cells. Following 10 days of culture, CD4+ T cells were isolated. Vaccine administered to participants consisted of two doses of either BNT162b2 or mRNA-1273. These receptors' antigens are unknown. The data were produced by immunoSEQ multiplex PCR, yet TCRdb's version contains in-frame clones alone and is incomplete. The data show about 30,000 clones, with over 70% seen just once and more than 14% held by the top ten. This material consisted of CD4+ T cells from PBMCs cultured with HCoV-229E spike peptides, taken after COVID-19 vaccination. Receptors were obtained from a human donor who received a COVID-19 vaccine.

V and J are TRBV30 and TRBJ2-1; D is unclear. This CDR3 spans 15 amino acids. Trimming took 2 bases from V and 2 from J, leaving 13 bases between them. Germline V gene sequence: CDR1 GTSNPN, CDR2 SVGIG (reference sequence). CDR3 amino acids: CAWSMTWSTYNEQFF. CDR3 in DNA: TGTGCCTGGAGTATGACCTGGAGTACCTACAATGAGCAGTTCTTC.

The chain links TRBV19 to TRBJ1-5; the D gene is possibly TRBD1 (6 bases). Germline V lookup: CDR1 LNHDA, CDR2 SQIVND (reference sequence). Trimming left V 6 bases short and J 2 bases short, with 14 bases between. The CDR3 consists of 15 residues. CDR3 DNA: TGTGCCAGTAGAAAAACAGGGATACGCAATCAGCCCCAGCATTTT. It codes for CASRKTGIRNQPQHF.

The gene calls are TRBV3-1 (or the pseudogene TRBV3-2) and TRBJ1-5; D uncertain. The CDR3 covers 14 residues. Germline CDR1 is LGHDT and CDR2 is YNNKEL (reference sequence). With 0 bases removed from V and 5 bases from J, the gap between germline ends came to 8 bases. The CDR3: CASSQDKGYQPQHF. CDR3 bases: TGTGCCAGCAGCCAAGATAAGGGTTATCAGCCCCAGCATTTT.

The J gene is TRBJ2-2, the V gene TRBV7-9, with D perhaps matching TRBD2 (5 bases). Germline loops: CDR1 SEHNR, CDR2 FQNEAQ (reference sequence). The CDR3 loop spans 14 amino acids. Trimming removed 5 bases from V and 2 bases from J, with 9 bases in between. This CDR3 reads CASSMRANTGELFF. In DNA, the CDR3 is TGTGCCAGCAGCATGCGGGCAAACACCGGGGAGCTGTTTTTT.

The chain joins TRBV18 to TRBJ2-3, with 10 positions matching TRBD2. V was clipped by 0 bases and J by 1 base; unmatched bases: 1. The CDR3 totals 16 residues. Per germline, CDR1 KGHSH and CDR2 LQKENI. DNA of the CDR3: TGTGCCAGCTCACCACCAGGGACTAGCGGCACAGATACGCAGTATTTT. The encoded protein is CASSPPGTSGTDTQYF.

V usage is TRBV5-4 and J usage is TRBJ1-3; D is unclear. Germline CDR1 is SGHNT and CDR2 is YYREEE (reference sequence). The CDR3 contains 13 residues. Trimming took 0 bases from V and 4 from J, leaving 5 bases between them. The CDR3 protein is CASSLAAGNTIYF. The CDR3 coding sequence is TGTGCCAGCAGCTTGGCCGCAGGAAACACCATATATTTT.

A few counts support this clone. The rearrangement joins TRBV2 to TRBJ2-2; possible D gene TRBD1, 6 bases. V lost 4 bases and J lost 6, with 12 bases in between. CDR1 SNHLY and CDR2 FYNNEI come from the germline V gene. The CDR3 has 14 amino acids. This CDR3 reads CASSAGAVAGELFF. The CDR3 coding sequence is TGTGCCAGCAGTGCAGGGGCGGTGGCCGGGGAGCTGTTTTTT.

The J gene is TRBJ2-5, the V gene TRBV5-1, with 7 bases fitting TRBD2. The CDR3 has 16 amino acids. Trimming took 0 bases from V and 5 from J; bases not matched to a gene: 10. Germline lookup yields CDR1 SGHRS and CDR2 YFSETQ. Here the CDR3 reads CASSLAASGGQETQYF. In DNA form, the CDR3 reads TGCGCCAGCAGCTTGGCCGCCTCGGGAGGTCAGGAGACCCAGTACTTC.

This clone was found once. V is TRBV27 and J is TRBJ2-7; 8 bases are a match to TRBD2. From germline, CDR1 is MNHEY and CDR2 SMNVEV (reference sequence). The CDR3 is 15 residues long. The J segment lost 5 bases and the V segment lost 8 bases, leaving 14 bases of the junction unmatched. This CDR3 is CASGRLAPKGDEQYF. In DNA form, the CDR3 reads TGTGCCAGCGGACGACTAGCGCCGAAAGGGGACGAGCAGTACTTC.

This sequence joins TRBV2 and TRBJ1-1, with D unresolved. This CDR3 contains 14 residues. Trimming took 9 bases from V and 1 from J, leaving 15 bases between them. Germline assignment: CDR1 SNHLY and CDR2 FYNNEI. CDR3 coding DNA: TGTGCCAGTAAAAAAGGAGGGCCGAACACTGAAGCTTTCTTT. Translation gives CASKKGGPNTEAFF.

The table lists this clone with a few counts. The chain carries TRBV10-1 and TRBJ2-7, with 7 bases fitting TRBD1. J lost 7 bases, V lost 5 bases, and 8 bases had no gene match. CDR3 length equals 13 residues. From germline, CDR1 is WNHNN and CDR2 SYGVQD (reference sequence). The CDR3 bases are TGCGCCAGCAGTCCTAGGGGGCTGGGGGAGCAGTACTTC. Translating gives CASSPRGLGEQYF.

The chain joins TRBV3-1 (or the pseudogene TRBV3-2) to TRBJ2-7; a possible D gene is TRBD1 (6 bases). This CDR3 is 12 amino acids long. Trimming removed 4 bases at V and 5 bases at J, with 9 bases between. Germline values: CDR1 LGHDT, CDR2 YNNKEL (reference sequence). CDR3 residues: CASSPTGNEQYF. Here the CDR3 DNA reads TGTGCCAGCAGCCCGACAGGAAACGAGCAGTACTTC.

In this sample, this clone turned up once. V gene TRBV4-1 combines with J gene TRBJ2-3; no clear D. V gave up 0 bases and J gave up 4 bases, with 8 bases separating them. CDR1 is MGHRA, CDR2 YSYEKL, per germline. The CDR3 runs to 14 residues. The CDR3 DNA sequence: TGCGCCAGCAGCCAAGATCTTCCGTCAGATACGCAGTATTTT. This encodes CASSQDLPSDTQYF.

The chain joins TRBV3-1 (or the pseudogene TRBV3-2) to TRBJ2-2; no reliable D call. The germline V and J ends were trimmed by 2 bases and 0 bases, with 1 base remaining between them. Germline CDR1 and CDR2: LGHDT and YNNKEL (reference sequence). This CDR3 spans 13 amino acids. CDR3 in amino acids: CASSQPNTGELFF. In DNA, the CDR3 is TGTGCCAGCAGCCAACCGAACACCGGGGAGCTGTTTTTT.